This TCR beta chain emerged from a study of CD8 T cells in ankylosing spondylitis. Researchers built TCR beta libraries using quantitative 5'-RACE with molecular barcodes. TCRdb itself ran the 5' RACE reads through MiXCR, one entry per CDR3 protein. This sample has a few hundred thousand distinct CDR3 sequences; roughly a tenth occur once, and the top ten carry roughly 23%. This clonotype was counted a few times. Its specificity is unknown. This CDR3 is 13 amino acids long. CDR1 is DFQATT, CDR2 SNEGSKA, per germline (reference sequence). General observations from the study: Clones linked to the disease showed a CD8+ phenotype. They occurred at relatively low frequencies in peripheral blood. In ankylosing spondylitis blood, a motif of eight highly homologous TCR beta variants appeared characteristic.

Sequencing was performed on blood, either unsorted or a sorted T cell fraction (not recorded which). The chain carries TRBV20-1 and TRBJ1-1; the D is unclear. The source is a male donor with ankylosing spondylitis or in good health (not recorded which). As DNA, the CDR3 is TGCAGCCCCGTGGCGGCGGGGAACACTGAAGCTTTCTTT. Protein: CSPVAAGNTEAFF.